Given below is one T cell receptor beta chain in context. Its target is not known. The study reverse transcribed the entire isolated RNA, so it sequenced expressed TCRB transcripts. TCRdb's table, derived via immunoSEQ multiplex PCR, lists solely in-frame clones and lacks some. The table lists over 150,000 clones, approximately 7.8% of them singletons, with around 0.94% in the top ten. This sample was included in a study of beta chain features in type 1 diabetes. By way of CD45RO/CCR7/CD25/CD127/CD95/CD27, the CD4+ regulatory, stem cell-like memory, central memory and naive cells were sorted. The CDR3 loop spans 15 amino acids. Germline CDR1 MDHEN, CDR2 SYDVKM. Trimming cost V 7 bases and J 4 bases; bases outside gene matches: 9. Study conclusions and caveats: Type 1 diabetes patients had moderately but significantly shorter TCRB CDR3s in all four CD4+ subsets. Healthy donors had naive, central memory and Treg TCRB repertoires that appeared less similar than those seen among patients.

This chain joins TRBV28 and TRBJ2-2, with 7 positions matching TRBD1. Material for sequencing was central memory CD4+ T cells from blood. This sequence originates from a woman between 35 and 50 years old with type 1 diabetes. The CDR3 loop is CASMGYRGVTGELFF. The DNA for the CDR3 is TGTGCCAGCATGGGGTACAGGGGAGTCACCGGGGAGCTGTTTTTT.